This T cell receptor beta chain stems from a study of human T cells and chemical hapten exposure. Study background: A patient group, mainly female, showed alopecia areata, totalis or universalis. General observations from the study: The study found that DPC sensitization did not change TCRs above 1 in 1000 frequency. While controls formed fewer of them, expanded TCRs formed significantly more large CDR3 similarity clusters.

This sample's time point: patch test 1, 2 weeks after DPC sensitization. Treatment meaning: therapeutic diphenylcyclopropenone sensitization with weekly scalp DPC. TCRdb recomputed calls from the RACE reads with MiXCR, one row per CDR3 protein. The sample contains about 100,000 distinct CDR3 sequences, 10% of which appear only once. V was pared by 0 bases and J by 4 bases, with 18 bases between. Germline CDR1 is MNHEY and CDR2 is SVGAGI. The CDR3 is made up of 17 amino acids. This clonotype was counted only a few times. The antigen remains unidentified. The chain couples TRBV6-5 to TRBJ1-1, with D possibly being TRBD1 (6 bases). This TCR came from a man aged 40-49 years with alopecia areata. Some clones in this sample may be carry-over from other donors' samples. Sequenced here: whole blood, sampled in connection with sensitization to the hapten diphenylcyclopropenone (DPC). Here the CDR3 DNA reads TGTGCCAGCAGTTACTCAGCCGCGGGGGCGCGAAGCACTGAAGCTTTCTTT. As protein: CASSYSAAGARSTEAFF.